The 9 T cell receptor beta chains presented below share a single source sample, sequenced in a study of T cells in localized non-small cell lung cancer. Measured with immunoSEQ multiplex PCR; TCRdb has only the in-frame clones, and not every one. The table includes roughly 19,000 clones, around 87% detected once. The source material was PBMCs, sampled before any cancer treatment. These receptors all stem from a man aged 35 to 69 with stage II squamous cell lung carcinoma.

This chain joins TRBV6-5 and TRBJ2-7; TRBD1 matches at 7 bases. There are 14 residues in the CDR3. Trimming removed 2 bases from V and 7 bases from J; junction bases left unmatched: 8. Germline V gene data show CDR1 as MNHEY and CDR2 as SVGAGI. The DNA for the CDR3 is TGTGCCAGCAGTTACCTAGACAGGGTGGGGGAGCAGTACTTC. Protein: CASSYLDRVGEQYF.

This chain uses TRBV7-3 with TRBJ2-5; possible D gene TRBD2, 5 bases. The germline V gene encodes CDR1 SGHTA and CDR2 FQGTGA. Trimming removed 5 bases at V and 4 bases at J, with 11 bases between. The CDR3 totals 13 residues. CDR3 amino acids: CASSPLGRETQYF. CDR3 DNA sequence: TGTGCCAGCAGCCCTCTGGGGAGAGAGACCCAGTACTTC.

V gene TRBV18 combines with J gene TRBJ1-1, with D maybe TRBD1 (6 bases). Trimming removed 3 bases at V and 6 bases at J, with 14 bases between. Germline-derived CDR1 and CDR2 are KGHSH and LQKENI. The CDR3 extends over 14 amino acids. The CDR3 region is CASSPEIRGAEAFF. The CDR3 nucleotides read TGTGCCAGCTCACCTGAAATAAGGGGGGCTGAAGCTTTCTTT.

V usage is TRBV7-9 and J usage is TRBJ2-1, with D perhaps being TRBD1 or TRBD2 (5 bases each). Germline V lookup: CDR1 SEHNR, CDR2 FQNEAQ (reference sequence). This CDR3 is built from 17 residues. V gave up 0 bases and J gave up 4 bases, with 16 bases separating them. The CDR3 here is CASSLATATGRYNEQFF. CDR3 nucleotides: TGTGCCAGCAGCTTAGCCACCGCCACGGGACGGTACAATGAGCAGTTCTTC.

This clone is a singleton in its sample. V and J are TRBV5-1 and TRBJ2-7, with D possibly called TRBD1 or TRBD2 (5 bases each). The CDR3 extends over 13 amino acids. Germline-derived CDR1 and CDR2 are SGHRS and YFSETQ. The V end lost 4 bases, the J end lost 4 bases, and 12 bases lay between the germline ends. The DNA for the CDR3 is TGCGCCAGCAGCCCCGGGACGTATTACGAGCAGTACTTC. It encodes CASSPGTYYEQYF. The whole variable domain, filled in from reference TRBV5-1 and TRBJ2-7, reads KAGVTQTPRYLIKTRGQQVTLSCSPISGHRSVSWYQQTPGQGLQFLFEYFSETQRNKGNFPGRFSGRQFSNSRSEMNVSTLELGDSALYLCASSPGTYYEQYFGPGTRLTVT.

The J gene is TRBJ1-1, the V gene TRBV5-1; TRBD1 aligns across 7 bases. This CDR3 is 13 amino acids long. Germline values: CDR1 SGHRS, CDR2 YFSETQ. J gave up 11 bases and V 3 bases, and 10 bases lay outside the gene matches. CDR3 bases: TGCGCCAGCAGCTACGGACAGGCCGATGGGGCTTTCTTT. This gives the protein CASSYGQADGAFF.

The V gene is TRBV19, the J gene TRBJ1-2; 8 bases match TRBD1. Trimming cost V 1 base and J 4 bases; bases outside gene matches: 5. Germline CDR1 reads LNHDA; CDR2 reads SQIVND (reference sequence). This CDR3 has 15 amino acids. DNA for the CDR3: TGTGCCAGTAGTATAGCTCCGGACAGGGTCTATGGCTACACCTTC. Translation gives CASSIAPDRVYGYTF.

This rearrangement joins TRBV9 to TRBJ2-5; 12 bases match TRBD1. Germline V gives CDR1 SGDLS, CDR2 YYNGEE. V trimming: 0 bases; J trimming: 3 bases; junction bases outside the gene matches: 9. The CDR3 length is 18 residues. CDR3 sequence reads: CASSVVPGQGASEETQYF. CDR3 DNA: TGTGCCAGCAGCGTAGTTCCGGGACAGGGGGCGTCCGAAGAGACCCAGTACTTC.

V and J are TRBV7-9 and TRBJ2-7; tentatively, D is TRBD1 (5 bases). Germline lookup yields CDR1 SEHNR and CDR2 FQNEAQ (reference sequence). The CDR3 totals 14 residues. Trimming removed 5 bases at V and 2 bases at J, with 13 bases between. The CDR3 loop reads CASSKTERTYEQYF. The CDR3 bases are TGTGCCAGCAGCAAGACAGAAAGAACCTACGAGCAGTACTTC.